These T cell receptor beta chains were read from a single sample in a study of CD8 T cells in ankylosing spondylitis. From the 5' RACE reads, TCRdb called clonotypes with MiXCR, one entry per CDR3 protein. The data show 250,000 to 350,000 distinct CDR3 sequences, around 7.6% seen once. Sequenced input: blood, either unsorted or a sorted T cell fraction (not recorded which). The source of these receptors is a male donor with ankylosing spondylitis. Each CDR3 is given with its conserved first and last residue. Fields, in order: D gene, J gene, clone size, V gene, CDR3 DNA, CDR3 protein. A D gene is named only where the DNA matches it firmly. The size of a clone is reported for some rows only, either as once, few or many, or as a class for expanded clones.

d_call: TRBD2
j_call: TRBJ2-2
clone_size: .
v_call: TRBV28
cdr3_nt: TGTGCCAGCAGTCCGTGGCGGGGACTAGCGGGAGAGATGAACACCGGGGAGCTGTTTTTT
cdr3_aa: CASSPWRGLAGEMNTGELFF

d_call: .
j_call: TRBJ1-5
clone_size: .
v_call: TRBV6-2/TRBV6-3
cdr3_nt: TGTGCCAGCAGCCCCCCGAGGGGGGCGGATCAGCCCCAGCATTTT
cdr3_aa: CASSPPRGADQPQHF

d_call: .
j_call: TRBJ2-1
clone_size: many
v_call: TRBV12-3/TRBV12-4
cdr3_nt: TGTGCCAGCAGTTTAGCGGACGGTGAGCAGTTCTTC
cdr3_aa: CASSLADGEQFF

d_call: .
j_call: TRBJ2-1
clone_size: .
v_call: TRBV7-9
cdr3_nt: TGTGCCAGCAGCTTTGGGACAACGCAGTTCTTC
cdr3_aa: CASSFGTTQFF

d_call: .
j_call: TRBJ1-2
clone_size: .
v_call: TRBV30
cdr3_nt: TGTGCCTGGAGTGGACAGACGGGGGGCTACACCTTC
cdr3_aa: CAWSGQTGGYTF

d_call: .
j_call: TRBJ2-2
clone_size: many
v_call: TRBV12-3/TRBV12-4
cdr3_nt: TGTGCCAGCACTAAGAGTCGGGGAGCCGGGGAGCTGTTTTTT
cdr3_aa: CASTKSRGAGELFF

d_call: TRBD1
j_call: TRBJ1-1
clone_size: once
v_call: TRBV19
cdr3_nt: TGTGCCAGTAGTACTATCCGGACAGGGGGCAACCCCCCTGAAGCTTTCTTT
cdr3_aa: CASSTIRTGGNPPEAFF

d_call: TRBD2
j_call: TRBJ2-1
clone_size: .
v_call: TRBV12-3/TRBV12-4
cdr3_nt: TGTGCCAGCAGTTTATCTAGCGGGAGAAGGTTGTGGTACAATGAGCAGTCCTTC
cdr3_aa: CASSLSSGRRLWYNEQSF

d_call: .
j_call: TRBJ1-1
clone_size: .
v_call: TRBV4-1
cdr3_nt: TGCGCCAGCAGCCCCTTGGTTGGATGGAACACTGAAGCTTTCTTT
cdr3_aa: CASSPLVGWNTEAFF

d_call: TRBD2
j_call: TRBJ2-7
clone_size: .
v_call: TRBV5-1
cdr3_nt: TGCGCCAGCAGCTTACTAGGGACTAATGAAGGCGAGCAGTACTTC
cdr3_aa: CASSLLGTNEGEQYF

d_call: .
j_call: TRBJ2-4
clone_size: .
v_call: TRBV5-6
cdr3_nt: TGTGCCAGCAGCCGGCGGTATAGGGCCCAAAACATTCAGTACTTC
cdr3_aa: CASSRRYRAQNIQYF

d_call: .
j_call: TRBJ2-5
clone_size: few
v_call: TRBV5-1
cdr3_nt: TGCGCCAGCAGCTTGGCCAATACGGGCGTAGAGACCCAGTACTTC
cdr3_aa: CASSLANTGVETQYF

d_call: .
j_call: TRBJ1-2
clone_size: few
v_call: TRBV27
cdr3_nt: TGTGCCAGCAGTTTATGGGGGGGGGAAATCGATGGCTACACCTTC
cdr3_aa: CASSLWGGEIDGYTF

d_call: TRBD1
j_call: TRBJ2-7
clone_size: .
v_call: TRBV28
cdr3_nt: TGTGCCAGCAGAGGGGGGACAGGGGTTGGTGAGCAGTACTTC
cdr3_aa: CASRGGTGVGEQYF

d_call: .
j_call: TRBJ1-2
clone_size: .
v_call: TRBV12-3/TRBV12-4
cdr3_nt: TGTGCCAGCAGTTTATCCGGCCTCTCCCTTTATGGCTACACCTTC
cdr3_aa: CASSLSGLSLYGYTF

d_call: .
j_call: TRBJ1-1
clone_size: few
v_call: TRBV27
cdr3_nt: TGTGCCAGCAGTTTATACCCGCCGAGGTTGAACACTGAAGCTTTCTTT
cdr3_aa: CASSLYPPRLNTEAFF

d_call: .
j_call: TRBJ2-1
clone_size: .
v_call: TRBV5-1
cdr3_nt: TGCGCCAGCAGCTTGGTAGCGGACTCCTACAATGAGCAGTTCTTC
cdr3_aa: CASSLVADSYNEQFF

d_call: .
j_call: TRBJ2-7
clone_size: .
v_call: TRBV18
cdr3_nt: TGTGCCAGCTCACCCAATGCGCGAATCACCTACGAGCAGTACTTC
cdr3_aa: CASSPNARITYEQYF

d_call: TRBD2
j_call: TRBJ2-3
clone_size: few
v_call: TRBV12-3/TRBV12-4
cdr3_nt: TGTGCCAGCAGTCCAACGGGAGGGCCTTGGGATACGCAGTATTTT
cdr3_aa: CASSPTGGPWDTQYF

d_call: .
j_call: TRBJ2-5
clone_size: .
v_call: TRBV15
cdr3_nt: TGTGCCACCAGCTTAGCGCAAATCCAAGAGACCCAGTACTTC
cdr3_aa: CATSLAQIQETQYF

d_call: TRBD1
j_call: TRBJ2-3
clone_size: .
v_call: TRBV6-4
cdr3_nt: TGTGCCAGCAGCGCCCTTGGGACAGGGATGTCAGATACGCAGTATTTT
cdr3_aa: CASSALGTGMSDTQYF

d_call: TRBD2
j_call: TRBJ2-7
clone_size: .
v_call: TRBV5-1
cdr3_nt: TGCGCCAGCAGCTTGGATCCGAGCGGGAGGGTCTTCGACGAGCAGTACTTC
cdr3_aa: CASSLDPSGRVFDEQYF